Listed here are 19 T cell receptor beta chains from one sample, sequenced in a study of identical twins. Each CDR3 protein is one row after TCRdb ran MiXCR on the 5' RACE reads. The sample records 250,000 to 350,000 distinct CDR3 sequences, roughly 9.8% being singletons. These data were also filed under a second study, of yellow fever vaccine responses in identical twins.

The sequenced sample consisted of CD8+ T cells sorted from blood. The receptors stem from a woman aged 18-30 years in good health.

Concerning this clonotype: This could be a read error, since a much larger clone is one nucleotide away. This chain links TRBV20-1 with TRBJ1-1, with 7 bases fitting TRBD1. The CDR3 extends over 12 amino acids. Germline V gene lookup returns CDR1 DFQATT and CDR2 SNEGSKA (reference sequence). CDR3 nucleotides: TGCAGTGCTAGACAGACAGGGAGAGGGGCTCTCTTT. Translating gives CSARQTGRGALF.

This clonotype occurred many times. The genes are TRBV29-1 and TRBJ2-1; D is perhaps TRBD1 or TRBD2 (5 bases each). CDR3 size: 10 residues. Trimming pared 3 bases from V and 9 bases from J, leaving 6 bases between. Germline V gene lookup returns CDR1 SQVTM and CDR2 ANQGSEA. The CDR3 region is CSVERGEQFF. The CDR3 nucleotides are TGCAGCGTTGAGAGGGGTGAGCAGTTCTTC.

This clonotype was observed at least ten times. The CDR3 nucleotides read TGTGCCAGCAGCGACAGGCAATTAGGGGAGCAGTACTTC. Amino acid sequence: CASSDRQLGEQYF. The rearrangement links TRBV7-9 to TRBJ2-7, with D possibly matching TRBD1 (6 bases). Germline CDR1 is SEHNR and CDR2 is FQNEAQ (reference sequence). Trimming cost V 5 bases and J 7 bases, with 15 bases left between them. There are 13 residues in the CDR3.

This clonotype turned up a few times. The chain recombines TRBV4-1 with TRBJ1-3; D gene uncertain. Germline lookup yields CDR1 MGHRA and CDR2 YSYEKL. V gave up 1 base and J gave up 8 bases, with 12 bases separating them. The CDR3 is 14 amino acids. This chain's CDR3 is CASSQAPLTHTIYF. As DNA, the CDR3 is TGCGCCAGCAGCCAAGCACCTTTGACGCACACCATATATTTT.

The sample holds a few counts of this clonotype. The chain is built from TRBV9 and TRBJ2-1; 7 bases are shared with TRBD2. Looked up from germline, CDR1 is SGDLS and CDR2 is YYNGEE. The CDR3 covers 13 residues. Germline trimming cut 3 bases from V and 4 bases from J; bases unmatched to any gene: 1. CDR3 sequence: CASSGGGYNEQFF. The DNA of the CDR3 is TGTGCCAGCAGCGGGGGGGGATACAATGAGCAGTTCTTC.

The J gene is TRBJ2-7, the V gene TRBV4-1; 12 bases agree with TRBD1. CDR3 size: 16 residues. Germline CDR1 MGHRA, CDR2 YSYEKL. V lost 2 bases, J lost 5 bases, and 7 bases stayed unmatched. The CDR3 protein is CASSQRVGQGADEQYF. Here the CDR3 DNA reads TGCGCCAGCAGCCAACGGGTGGGACAGGGGGCGGACGAGCAGTACTTC.

The V gene is TRBV2, the J gene TRBJ2-5; 9 bases are shared with TRBD2. This CDR3 region has 15 residues. V lost 1 base to trimming and J lost 1 base; unmatched junction nucleotides: 1. Per germline, CDR1 SNHLY and CDR2 FYNNEI. CDR3 sequence (DNA): TGTGCCAGCAGTGAAGGACTAGCGGTCCAAGAGACCCAGTACTTC. It translates to CASSEGLAVQETQYF. The full variable domain, completed using reference TRBV2 and TRBJ2-5, is EPEVTQTPSHQVTQMGQEVILRCVPISNHLYFYWYRQILGQKVEFLVSFYNNEISEKSEIFDDQFSVERPDGSNFTLKIRSTKLEDSAMYFCASSEGLAVQETQYFGPGTRLLVL.

At least ten counts were recorded for this clonotype. The CDR3 protein is CASSQVSGGAFTDTQYF. The CDR3, as DNA: TGTGCCAGCAGCCAAGTGAGCGGGGGGGCTTTCACAGATACGCAGTATTTT. The gene calls are TRBV3-2 and TRBJ2-3; the D call TRBD2 from the table was never checked on the DNA. TRBV3-2 is noted as a pseudogene. CDR3 length equals 17 residues.

This clonotype has a count of ten or more. V is TRBV4-2 and J is TRBJ2-2, with D maybe TRBD2 (6 bases). Trimming took 1 base from V and 3 from J, leaving 9 bases between them. The V gene's germline CDR1 is LGHNA and CDR2 YNFKEQ. This CDR3 is built from 15 residues. CDR3 loop: CASSQGRDHTGELFF. Here the CDR3 DNA reads TGTGCCAGCAGCCAAGGGAGGGATCACACCGGGGAGCTGTTTTTT.

This clonotype was recorded many times. The V gene is TRBV6-2 or TRBV6-3, the J gene TRBJ2-7, with 7 bases matching TRBD2. After removal of 2 bases from V and 1 base from J, the junction contained 23 bases not matched to a gene. CDR3 length: 21 amino acids. Germline values: CDR1 MNHEY, CDR2 SVGEGT. CDR3 region: CASSYRPQGASGFSVSYEQYF. CDR3 nucleotides: TGTGCCAGCAGTTACCGTCCCCAAGGGGCTAGCGGATTCTCAGTATCCTACGAGCAGTACTTC.

This clonotype was found many times. The V call is TRBV27, the J call TRBJ2-3, with 11 positions matching TRBD2. CDR1 and CDR2 (germline): MNHEY, SMNVEV (reference sequence). Trimming at V came to 6 bases and at J to 4 bases, leaving 6 bases not matched to a gene. The CDR3 runs 15 residues. CDR3 sequence: CASSRIAGGPDTQYF. The CDR3, as DNA: TGTGCCAGCAGCCGAATAGCGGGAGGGCCAGATACGCAGTATTTT.

This clonotype was counted between two and nine times. The gene calls are TRBV6-2 or TRBV6-3 and TRBJ2-3; D ambiguous. Germline values: CDR1 MNHEY, CDR2 SVGEGT. The V end lost 3 bases, the J end lost 8 bases, and 9 bases lay between the germline ends. This CDR3 is 12 amino acids long. The CDR3 protein is CASSYTAATQYF. CDR3 in DNA: TGTGCCAGCAGTTATACGGCAGCTACGCAGTATTTT.

In its sample, this clonotype was seen many times. The chain uses TRBV29-1 and TRBJ2-3; D remains ambiguous. The CDR3 runs 12 residues. With 4 bases removed from V and 6 bases from J, the gap between germline ends came to 11 bases. Germline V gene sequence: CDR1 SQVTM, CDR2 ANQGSEA. The chain's CDR3 is CSVGRLGDTQYF. CDR3 bases: TGCAGCGTTGGCCGTCTTGGCGATACGCAGTATTTT.

The chain carries TRBV12-3 or TRBV12-4 and TRBJ1-6, with D hard to call. CDR3 length: 14 residues. The germline V and J ends were trimmed by 3 bases and 8 bases, with 11 bases remaining between them. The CDR3 is CASSFLALDSPLHF. CDR3 DNA: TGTGCCAGCAGTTTTTTGGCGCTGGATTCACCCCTCCACTTT.

The chain is built from TRBV25-1 and TRBJ1-2; no clear D gene. The ends were cut back, 0 bases at V and 7 bases at J, with 6 bases in the middle. This CDR3 is built from 12 residues. Germline-derived CDR1 and CDR2 are MGHDK and SYGVNS. The CDR3: CASSEYKSGYTF. In nucleotides, the CDR3 is TGTGCCAGCAGTGAATATAAAAGTGGCTACACCTTC.

This clonotype was counted at least ten times. The chain combines TRBV9 with TRBJ1-1; no definite D call. The germline CDR1 and CDR2 sequences are SGDLS and YYNGEE. The CDR3 length is 13 residues. Trimming removed 0 bases at V and 5 bases at J, with 8 bases between. As DNA, the CDR3 is TGTGCCAGCAGCGTAGTGAGAGGGACTGAAGCTTTCTTT. Translating it yields CASSVVRGTEAFF.

This clonotype was observed many times. The gene calls are TRBV25-1 and TRBJ2-5; 8 positions match TRBD1. Germline CDR1 MGHDK, CDR2 SYGVNS. This CDR3 spans 13 amino acids. V lost 6 bases and J lost 4; bases outside the gene matches: 4. CDR3 in amino acids: CASRAGGTETQYF. CDR3 nucleotide sequence: TGTGCCAGCAGAGCAGGGGGCACAGAGACCCAGTACTTC.

This clonotype was seen at least ten times. The chain couples TRBV6-5 to TRBJ2-1, with 8 bases matching TRBD1. The CDR3 consists of 15 residues. Trimming cost V 2 bases and J 7 bases; bases outside gene matches: 7. Per germline, CDR1 MNHEY and CDR2 SVGAGI. Here the CDR3 reads CASSYGQGALNEQFF. The CDR3 nucleotides read TGTGCCAGCAGTTACGGGCAGGGGGCTCTAAATGAGCAGTTCTTC.

This clonotype was counted only a few times. CDR3 residues: CASSGVIPGLRGRETQYF. DNA of the CDR3: TGTGCCAGCAGCGGAGTAATCCCGGGACTGAGAGGGAGAGAGACCCAGTACTTC. The chain has TRBV11-1 and TRBJ2-5; D might be TRBD2 (6 bases). CDR3 size: 18 residues. The germline V and J ends were trimmed by 5 bases and 4 bases, with 26 bases remaining between them. CDR1 SGHAT and CDR2 FQDESV come from the germline V gene (reference sequence).